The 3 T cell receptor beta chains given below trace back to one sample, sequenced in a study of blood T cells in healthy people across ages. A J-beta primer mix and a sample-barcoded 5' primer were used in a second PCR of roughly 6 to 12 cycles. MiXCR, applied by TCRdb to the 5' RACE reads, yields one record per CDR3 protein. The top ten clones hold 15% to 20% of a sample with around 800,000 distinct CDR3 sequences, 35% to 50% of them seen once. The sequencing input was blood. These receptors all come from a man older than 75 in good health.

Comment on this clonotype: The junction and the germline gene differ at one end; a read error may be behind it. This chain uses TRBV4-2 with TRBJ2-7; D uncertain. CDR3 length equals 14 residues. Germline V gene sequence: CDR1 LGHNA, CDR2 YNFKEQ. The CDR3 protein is CASSQESGSYGQYF. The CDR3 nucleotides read TGTGCCAGCAGCCAAGAATCCGGCTCCTACGGGCAGTACTTC.

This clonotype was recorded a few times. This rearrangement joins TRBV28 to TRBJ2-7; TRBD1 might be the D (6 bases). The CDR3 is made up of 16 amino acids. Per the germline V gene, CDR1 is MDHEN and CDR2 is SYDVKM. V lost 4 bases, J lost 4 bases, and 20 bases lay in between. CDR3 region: CASSSAVTATGYEQYF. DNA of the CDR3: TGTGCCAGCAGTTCCGCAGTGACCGCCACAGGGTACGAGCAGTACTTC.

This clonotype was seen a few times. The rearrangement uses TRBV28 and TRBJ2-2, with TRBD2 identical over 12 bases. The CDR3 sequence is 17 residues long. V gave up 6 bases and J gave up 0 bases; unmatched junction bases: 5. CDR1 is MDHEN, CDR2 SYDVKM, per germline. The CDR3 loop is CASSSGTSGSNTGELFF. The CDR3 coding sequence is TGTGCCAGCAGCTCCGGGACTAGCGGGTCGAACACCGGGGAGCTGTTTTTT.